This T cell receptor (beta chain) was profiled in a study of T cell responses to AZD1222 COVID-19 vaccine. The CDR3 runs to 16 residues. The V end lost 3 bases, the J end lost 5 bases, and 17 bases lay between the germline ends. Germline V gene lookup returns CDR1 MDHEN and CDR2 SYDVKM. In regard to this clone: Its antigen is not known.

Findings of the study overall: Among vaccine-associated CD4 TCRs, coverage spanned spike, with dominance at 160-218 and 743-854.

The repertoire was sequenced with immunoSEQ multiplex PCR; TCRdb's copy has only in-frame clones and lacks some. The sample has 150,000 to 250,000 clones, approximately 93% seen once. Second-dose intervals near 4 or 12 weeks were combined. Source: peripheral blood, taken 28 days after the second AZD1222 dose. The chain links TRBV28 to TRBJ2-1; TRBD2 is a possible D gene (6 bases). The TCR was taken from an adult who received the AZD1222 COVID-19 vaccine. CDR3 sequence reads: CASSFTLASANNEQFF. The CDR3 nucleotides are TGTGCCAGCAGTTTTACGTTGGCTAGCGCAAACAATGAGCAGTTCTTC.